These 10 T cell receptor beta chains came from one sample sequenced in a study of human T cells and chemical hapten exposure. Time point indicated: patch test 1, 2 weeks after DPC sensitization. Treatment here: therapeutic diphenylcyclopropenone sensitization with weekly scalp DPC. TCRdb re-called the RACE reads through MiXCR, storing one row per CDR3 protein. This sample has 380,000 or so distinct CDR3 sequences, with more than 4.5% found just once. Here the sequenced sample was whole blood, taken in connection with sensitization to the hapten diphenylcyclopropenone (DPC). The source is a woman between 45 and 65 years old with alopecia areata. Some clones in this sample may be carry-over from other donors' samples.

The chain uses TRBV7-9 and TRBJ2-4; a possible D gene is TRBD2 (5 bases). Germline V gene sequence: CDR1 SEHNR, CDR2 FQNEAQ (reference sequence). Trimming took off 5 bases at V and 8 bases at J, with 13 bases between the two ends. This CDR3 has 13 residues. The CDR3 coding sequence is TGTGCCAGCAGCCCTGAGGGAAACGACATTCAGTACTTC. This gives the protein CASSPEGNDIQYF.

The table lists this clonotype with a few counts. The chain joins TRBV20-1 to TRBJ2-3; 8 nucleotides line up with TRBD1. Looked up from germline, CDR1 is DFQATT and CDR2 is SNEGSKA (reference sequence). The CDR3 is 13 amino acids. The junction had 5 bases not matched to a gene; V was cut back by 6 bases and J by 3 bases. As DNA, the CDR3 is TGCAGTGCCGGACAGGGAAGGACAGATACGCAGTATTTT. It translates to CSAGQGRTDTQYF.

This clonotype appeared a few times. This chain links TRBV6-2 or TRBV6-3 with TRBJ2-7; 13 positions agree with TRBD2. In germline, CDR1 is MNHEY, CDR2 SVGEGT. CDR3 length: 18 residues. With 4 bases clipped from V and 1 base from J, the junction kept 10 bases outside the gene matches. The CDR3 DNA reads as TGTGCCAGCAGTTCTCACGGACTAGCGGGAGAATGGTCCTACGAGCAGTACTTC. It translates to CASSSHGLAGEWSYEQYF.

The CDR3 DNA reads as TGCAGTGCTAGACCACTGCCCGGGGGCCCTTTCACAGATACGCAGTATTTT. Translation gives CSARPLPGGPFTDTQYF. The V gene is TRBV20-1, the J gene TRBJ2-3, with D perhaps given as TRBD1 or TRBD2 (6 bases each). V lost 2 bases and J lost 2, with 20 bases in between. CDR3 size: 17 residues. Per germline, CDR1 DFQATT and CDR2 SNEGSKA (reference sequence).

This clonotype showed up many times. V is TRBV6-5 and J is TRBJ2-7, with D possibly called TRBD1 or TRBD2 (5 bases each). CDR1 MNHEY and CDR2 SVGAGI come from the germline V gene. This CDR3 comprises 14 residues. Trimming took off 6 bases at V and 0 bases at J, with 12 bases between the two ends. The CDR3 bases are TGTGCCAGCAGGGGACGCCTTGGCTCCTACGAGCAGTACTTC. Protein sequence: CASRGRLGSYEQYF.

The gene calls are TRBV5-6 and TRBJ2-2; 9 nucleotides align to TRBD1. With V trimmed by 2 bases and J by 7 bases, 9 bases remained unmatched. This CDR3 comprises 16 residues. From germline, CDR1 is SGHDT and CDR2 YYEEEE. Written as DNA, the CDR3 is TGTGCCAGCAGCTTAGTCCGGGACAGGGCCAACGGGGAGCTGTTTTTT. Its protein product is CASSLVRDRANGELFF.

This clonotype came up many times. The rearrangement links TRBV4-3 to TRBJ2-2, with D hard to call. Germline CDR1 and CDR2: LGHNA and YSLEER. The CDR3 loop spans 14 amino acids. V gave up 6 bases and J gave up 2 bases, with 10 bases separating them. The CDR3 is CASRLSANTGELFF. CDR3 nucleotide sequence: TGCGCCAGCAGACTCTCGGCTAACACCGGGGAGCTGTTTTTT.

The table lists this clonotype with a few counts. The V call is TRBV5-5, the J call TRBJ2-5; D not certain. The CDR3 is 15 amino acids. Germline loops: CDR1 SGHKS, CDR2 YYEKEE (reference sequence). The V end lost 4 bases, the J end lost 2 bases, and 15 bases lay between the germline ends. This chain's CDR3 is CASSTVLGVQETQYF. CDR3 coding DNA: TGTGCCAGCAGCACCGTCCTTGGCGTACAAGAGACCCAGTACTTC.

This clonotype was observed many times. The CDR3 coding sequence is TGTGCCAGCAGTTACAGAGGATTTAATCGGAACACTGAAGCTTTCTTT. Protein: CASSYRGFNRNTEAFF. The rearrangement links TRBV27 to TRBJ1-1; D ambiguous. The germline V and J ends were trimmed by 4 bases and 1 base, with 16 bases remaining between them. From germline, CDR1 is MNHEY and CDR2 SMNVEV (reference sequence). This CDR3 is 16 amino acids long.

This clonotype has a count of ten or more. This chain connects TRBV3-1 to TRBJ2-4; the D gene is possibly TRBD1 (6 bases). Between the trimmed V and J ends, which lost 5 bases and 4 bases, there was a span of 9 bases. The CDR3 is 13 amino acids. Germline values: CDR1 LGHDT, CDR2 YNNKEL (reference sequence). For the CDR3, the DNA is TGTGCCAGCAGCTATGACAGGAAAAACATTCAGTACTTC. This codes for CASSYDRKNIQYF. Full variable domain (remainder filled in from reference TRBV3-1 and TRBJ2-4): DTAVSQTPKYLVTQMGNDKSIKCEQNLGHDTMYWYKQDSKKFLKIMFSYNNKELIINETVPNRFSPKSPDKAHLNLHINSLELGDSAVYFCASSYDRKNIQYFGAGTRLSVL.